These T cell receptor beta chains were read from a single sample in a study of CD8 T cells in Susac syndrome. Via MiXCR, TCRdb re-called the immunoSEQ multiplex PCR reads, giving one row per CDR3 protein. The top ten clones hold 0.51% of a sample with around 130,000 distinct CDR3 sequences, around 86% of them seen once. Sequencing input: CD8+ T cells from PBMCs. The source is a human donor with multiple sclerosis. The CDR3 runs from the conserved cysteine through the conserved F or W. Fields, in order: clone size, V gene, J gene, D gene, CDR3 DNA, CDR3 protein. The D gene is left open where the match is weak. The listing skips clone size in some rows; elsewhere it reads once, few, many or a size class.

size: -
V: TRBV20-1
J: TRBJ1-2
D: TRBD1
DNA: TGCAGTGCTAGAGACAGGGGGCCTAACTATGGCTACACCTTC
CDR3: CSARDRGPNYGYTF

size: -
V: TRBV20-1
J: TRBJ2-7
D: TRBD2
DNA: TGCAGTGCTTCCCGGACTAGCGGTTTAAGCGAGCAGTACTTC
CDR3: CSASRTSGLSEQYF

size: -
V: TRBV7-9
J: TRBJ1-1
D: -
DNA: TGTGCCAGCAGCACACACCCCCCGGCTGAAGCTTTCTTT
CDR3: CASSTHPPAEAFF

size: -
V: TRBV5-8
J: TRBJ1-3
D: -
DNA: TGTGCCAGCAGACTACAAAGGAACAGGGAGCGGGGAATCTCTGGAAACACCATATATTTT
CDR3: CASRLQRNRERGISGNTIYF

size: -
V: TRBV5-1
J: TRBJ1-1
D: TRBD1
DNA: TGCGCCAGCAGCCCCTTGGACAGGGCCACTGAAGCTTTCTTT
CDR3: CASSPLDRATEAFF

size: -
V: TRBV6-1
J: TRBJ1-5
D: TRBD1
DNA: TGTGCCAGCAGTGCTGAGACAGGGGTCAATCAGCCCCAGCATTTT
CDR3: CASSAETGVNQPQHF

size: -
V: TRBV29-1
J: TRBJ1-2
D: TRBD1
DNA: TGCAGCGTTGAAGGAGAACCGGACAGGGAGTATGGCTACACCTTC
CDR3: CSVEGEPDREYGYTF

size: -
V: TRBV7-2
J: TRBJ2-6
D: -
DNA: TGTGCCAGCAGCTTAGACGGAGGGGCCAACGTCCTGACTTTC
CDR3: CASSLDGGANVLTF

size: -
V: TRBV6-1
J: TRBJ1-1
D: -
DNA: TGTGCCAGCAGTGAATTTAGGGGTGGCACTGAAGCTTTCTTT
CDR3: CASSEFRGGTEAFF

size: few
V: TRBV5-5
J: TRBJ2-1
D: TRBD2
DNA: TGTGCCAGCAGCTTGAGGACTAGCGGATACAATGAGCAGTTCTTC
CDR3: CASSLRTSGYNEQFF

size: -
V: TRBV29-1
J: TRBJ2-5
D: -
DNA: TGCAGCGTTGAAGAGGAGATGAAGACCCAGTACTTC
CDR3: CSVEEEMKTQYF

size: -
V: TRBV5-6
J: TRBJ2-7
D: -
DNA: TGTGCCAGCAGCGGGGTGCTGACCTACGAGCAGTACTTC
CDR3: CASSGVLTYEQYF

size: -
V: TRBV4-1
J: TRBJ1-5
D: TRBD1
DNA: TGCGCCAGCAGCGAGGACAGGGGGAATCAGCCCCAGCATTTT
CDR3: CASSEDRGNQPQHF

size: -
V: TRBV6-5
J: TRBJ2-1
D: TRBD1
DNA: TGTGCCAGCAGTTACTCTGGGACAGCCTCCTACAATGAGCAGTTCTTC
CDR3: CASSYSGTASYNEQFF

size: -
V: TRBV27
J: TRBJ2-2
D: -
DNA: TGTGCCAGCAGAGAGTATTACGGGACCTCCACCGGGGAGCTGTTTTTT
CDR3: CASREYYGTSTGELFF

size: -
V: TRBV7-6
J: TRBJ2-7
D: TRBD1
DNA: TGTGCCAGCAGCTTAGGAGGGGGACAGGGGTACGAGCAGTACTTC
CDR3: CASSLGGGQGYEQYF

size: once
V: TRBV7-9
J: TRBJ1-1
D: TRBD1
DNA: TGTGCCAGCAGCTCCTGGACAGGGGATGAAGCTTTCTTT
CDR3: CASSSWTGDEAFF

size: -
V: TRBV11-2
J: TRBJ2-7
D: -
DNA: TGTGCCAGCAGCTCATATCCCGGGACCTCGAACGACGAGCAGTACTTC
CDR3: CASSSYPGTSNDEQYF

size: -
V: TRBV3-1
J: TRBJ2-5
D: -
DNA: TGTGCCAGCAGCCAAGGGGGGCGGGAGACCCAGTACTTC
CDR3: CASSQGGRETQYF

size: -
V: TRBV7-2
J: TRBJ2-1
D: TRBD2
DNA: TGTGCCAGCAGCTTAGGGCTAGCGGCCTACAATGAGCAGTTCTTC
CDR3: CASSLGLAAYNEQFF

size: -
V: TRBV7-2
J: TRBJ2-1
D: -
DNA: TGTGCCAGCAGCCCTCAATATGAGCAGTTCTTC
CDR3: CASSPQYEQFF

size: -
V: TRBV20-1
J: TRBJ2-7
D: -
DNA: TGCAGTGCTAGAGAGGGGGACTACGAGCAGTACTTC
CDR3: CSAREGDYEQYF

size: -
V: TRBV7-2
J: TRBJ2-7
D: TRBD2
DNA: TGTGCCAGCAGCTCCGCAGGACTAGCTGCTTCCTACGAGCAGTACTTC
CDR3: CASSSAGLAASYEQYF

size: -
V: TRBV25-1
J: TRBJ2-3
D: TRBD2
DNA: TGTGCCAGCAGTGAATCTCTTCTAGCGGGGGAACGTGGTGCAGATACGCAGTATTTT
CDR3: CASSESLLAGERGADTQYF

size: -
V: TRBV28
J: TRBJ1-2
D: -
DNA: TGTGCCAGCAGTCTTCGTCCCCCCGGCTATGGCTACACCTTC
CDR3: CASSLRPPGYGYTF

size: few
V: TRBV4-1
J: TRBJ1-3
D: -
DNA: TGCGCCAGCGCCGGGTCTTTGGGGCACACCATATATTTT
CDR3: CASAGSLGHTIYF